This TCR beta chain was identified during a study of T-cell memory formation after mild COVID-19. Broader study findings: The study found contracting CD4+ clones mainly in CM and EM and contracting CD8+ clones in EMRA.

This clonotype was detected a few times. Its antigen is undetermined. The V gene end was trimmed by 4 bases and the J gene end by 11 bases; junction bases not matched to a gene: 18. The CDR3 runs 16 residues. Per germline, CDR1 SGHTA and CDR2 FQGNSA. UMIs and sample barcodes were carried by the TCR alpha and TCR beta cDNA libraries that 5'RACE produced using constant-segment primers. TCRdb fed the 5' RACE reads into MiXCR, producing one record per CDR3 protein. The repertoire consists of 270,000 or so distinct CDR3 sequences, with roughly 17% occurring once and the leading ten covering around 20%. V is TRBV7-2 and J is TRBJ2-5; 8 bases are a match to TRBD1. This clonotype was sampled from a man aged 18 to 35 who had mild COVID-19 (a few samples of this study predate the infection). Cell type and time point are not known. The sequenced sample consisted of PBMCs or a T cell subset sorted from them (not recorded which). The CDR3 DNA follows: TGTGCCAGCAGCTCCAAACGCCATGATCACCGGGACAGGCAGTACTTC. Amino acids: CASSSKRHDHRDRQYF.